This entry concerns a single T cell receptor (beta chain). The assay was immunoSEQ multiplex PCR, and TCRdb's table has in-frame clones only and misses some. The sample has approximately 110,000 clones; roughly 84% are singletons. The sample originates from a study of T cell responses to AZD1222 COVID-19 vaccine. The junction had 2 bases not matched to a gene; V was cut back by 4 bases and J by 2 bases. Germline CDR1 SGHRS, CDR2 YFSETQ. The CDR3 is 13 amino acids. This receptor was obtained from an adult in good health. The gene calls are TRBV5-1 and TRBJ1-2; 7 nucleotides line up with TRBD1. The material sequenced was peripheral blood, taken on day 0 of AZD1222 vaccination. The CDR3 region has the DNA TGCGCCAGCAGCGCGGGACAGAACTATGGCTACACCTTC. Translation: CASSAGQNYGYTF.